This T cell receptor (beta chain) comes out of a study of molecular identifiers for immune sequencing clone quantification. This CDR3 has 14 amino acids. Trimming removed 1 base from V and 2 bases from J, with 7 bases in between. Per germline, CDR1 LNHDA and CDR2 SQIVND (reference sequence). This clonotype appeared many times. Via MiXCR, TCRdb re-called the PCR reads, giving one row per CDR3 protein. The data contain about 320,000 distinct CDR3 sequences, about 22% of them singletons. This rearrangement joins TRBV19 to TRBJ2-3; no firm D call. The sample comprised naive CD8+ T cells from blood, with Jurkat cell RNA spiked in. This sample's subset: FACS-sorted CD8+CD4-CCR7+CD45RA+ naive T cells. The clonotype originates from a human donor in good health. Some libraries in this study had Jurkat cell RNA spiked in. The CDR3 coding sequence is TGTGCCAGTAGTATAGCGGCGCTCACAGATACGCAGTATTTT. This sequence encodes CASSIAALTDTQYF.